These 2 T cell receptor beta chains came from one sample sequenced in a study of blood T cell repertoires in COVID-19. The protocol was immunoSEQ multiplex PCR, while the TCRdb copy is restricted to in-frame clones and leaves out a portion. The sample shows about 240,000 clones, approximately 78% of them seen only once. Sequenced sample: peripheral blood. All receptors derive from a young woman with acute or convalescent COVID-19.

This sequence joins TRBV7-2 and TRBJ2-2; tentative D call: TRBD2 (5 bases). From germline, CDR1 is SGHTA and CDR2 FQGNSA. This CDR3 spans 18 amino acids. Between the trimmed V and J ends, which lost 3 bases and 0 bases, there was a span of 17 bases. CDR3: CASSFFSAYSANTGELFF. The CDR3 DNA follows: TGTGCCAGCAGCTTTTTTTCCGCGTATAGCGCGAACACCGGGGAGCTGTTTTTT.

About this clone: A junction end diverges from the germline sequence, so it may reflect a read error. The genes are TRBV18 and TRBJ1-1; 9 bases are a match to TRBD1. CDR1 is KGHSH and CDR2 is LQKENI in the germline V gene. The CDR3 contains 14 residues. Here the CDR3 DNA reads TGTGCCAGCTCCCCACAGGGGGCGAACCCTGAAGCTTTCTTT. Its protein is CASSPQGANPEAFF.